Below are 8 T cell receptor beta chains sequenced from a single sample in a study of T cells after yellow fever vaccination. TCRdb re-derived calls from the 5' RACE reads in MiXCR, one entry per CDR3 protein. The sample contains about 53,000 distinct CDR3 sequences, approximately 7% of which appear only once. The sequencing used CD8+ T cells sorted from PBMCs, collected on the day of the first yellow fever vaccination. The receptors here all came from a man aged 18 to 35 who received the YFV17D yellow fever vaccine.

This clonotype is medium-sized by share. The chain joins TRBV6-4 to TRBJ2-1; 10 nucleotides match TRBD2. The CDR3 has 15 residues. V shed 0 bases and J 6 bases; nucleotides not matched to a gene: 2. Germline CDR1 and CDR2: MRHNA and SNTAGT. The CDR3 bases are TGTGCCAGCAGTGACTCAGCGGGGGGGCCCAATGAGCAGTTCTTC. As protein: CASSDSAGGPNEQFF.

This clonotype was seen more than once but under ten times. The rearrangement joins TRBV5-1 to TRBJ1-4; D uncertain. Germline CDR1 is SGHRS and CDR2 is YFSETQ. V lost 2 bases and J lost 8, with 19 bases in between. This CDR3 has 16 residues. CDR3 sequence reads: CASSFNFRSESEKLFF. Here the CDR3 DNA reads TGCGCCAGCAGCTTTAATTTTCGTAGTGAAAGCGAAAAACTGTTTTTT.

This clonotype was seen repeatedly, ten times or more. This sequence joins TRBV11-2 and TRBJ2-5; D is ambiguous. Germline CDR1 and CDR2: SGHAT and FQNNGV. V shed 1 base and J shed 2 bases, with 5 bases lying between them. The CDR3 spans 13 residues. The CDR3 region is CASSLVPQETQYF. The CDR3, as DNA: TGTGCCAGCAGCTTAGTCCCTCAAGAGACCCAGTACTTC.

This clonotype occurred a few times. V and J are TRBV20-1 and TRBJ2-5; no clear D. The V gene's germline CDR1 is DFQATT and CDR2 SNEGSKA (reference sequence). V was cut by 0 bases and J by 5 bases, with 19 bases left in between. The CDR3 is made up of 16 amino acids. DNA of the CDR3: TGCAGTGCTAGAGATCGGTCTTGGCCGGTAGATGAGACCCAGTACTTC. It is translated as CSARDRSWPVDETQYF.

This clonotype was detected a few times. The V and J genes are TRBV7-2 and TRBJ2-5, with 12 bases aligning to TRBD2. The CDR3 contains 15 residues. CDR1 and CDR2 (germline): SGHTA, FQGNSA. J gave up 6 bases and V 2 bases, and 4 bases lay outside the gene matches. The CDR3 spells CASSLLAGGKQTQYF. The CDR3 DNA follows: TGTGCCAGCAGCTTACTAGCGGGGGGGAAACAGACCCAGTACTTC.

This clonotype was detected ten times or more. The chain links TRBV29-1 to TRBJ2-7; possibly TRBD1 for D (5 bases). V lost 4 bases and J 0 bases, leaving 10 bases between the germline ends. From germline, CDR1 is SQVTM and CDR2 ANQGSEA. The CDR3 is 13 amino acids. This CDR3 reads CSVVRGNSYEQYF. CDR3 sequence (DNA): TGCAGCGTTGTAAGGGGTAACTCCTACGAGCAGTACTTC.

This clonotype was found a few times. This chain uses TRBV29-1 with TRBJ2-1; 8 bases agree with TRBD2. Trimming at V came to 4 bases and at J to 7 bases, leaving 3 bases not matched to a gene. CDR1 is SQVTM and CDR2 is ANQGSEA in the germline V gene. This CDR3 is 12 amino acids long. The CDR3 loop reads CSVVLAENEQFF. CDR3 coding DNA: TGCAGCGTTGTACTAGCGGAAAATGAGCAGTTCTTC.

Notes on this clonotype: This could be a read error, since a much larger clone is one nucleotide away. The chain is built from TRBV5-6 and TRBJ2-2, with D unresolved. Germline values: CDR1 SGHDT, CDR2 YYEEEE. The CDR3 runs to 15 residues. V was pared by 3 bases and J by 7 bases, with 16 bases between. The CDR3 region has the DNA TGTGCCAGCAGCTCATATCGGAGTGTGGTCGGGGAGCTGTTTTTT. This sequence encodes CASSSYRSVVGELFF.